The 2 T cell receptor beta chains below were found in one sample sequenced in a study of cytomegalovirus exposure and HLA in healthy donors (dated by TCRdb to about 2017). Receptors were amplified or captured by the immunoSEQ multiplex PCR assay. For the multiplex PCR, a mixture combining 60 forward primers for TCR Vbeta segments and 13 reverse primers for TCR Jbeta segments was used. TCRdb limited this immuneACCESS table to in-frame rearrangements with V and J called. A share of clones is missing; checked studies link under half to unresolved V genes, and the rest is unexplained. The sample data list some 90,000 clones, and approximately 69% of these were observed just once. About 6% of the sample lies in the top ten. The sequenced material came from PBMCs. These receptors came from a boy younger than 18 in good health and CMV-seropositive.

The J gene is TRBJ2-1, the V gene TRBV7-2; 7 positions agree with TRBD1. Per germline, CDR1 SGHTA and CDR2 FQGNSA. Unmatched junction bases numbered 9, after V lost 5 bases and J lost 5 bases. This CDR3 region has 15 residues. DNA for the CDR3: TGTGCCAGCAGCCCTGGGGGACAGCCCCACAATGAGCAGTTCTTC. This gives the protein CASSPGGQPHNEQFF.

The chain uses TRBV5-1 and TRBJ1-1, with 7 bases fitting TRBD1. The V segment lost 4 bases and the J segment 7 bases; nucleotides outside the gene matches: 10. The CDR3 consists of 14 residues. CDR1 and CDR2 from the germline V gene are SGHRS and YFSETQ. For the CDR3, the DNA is TGCGCCAGCAGCCTCGGGACAGTCATTGATGAAGCTTTCTTT. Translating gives CASSLGTVIDEAFF. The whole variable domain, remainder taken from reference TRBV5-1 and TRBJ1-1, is KAGVTQTPRYLIKTRGQQVTLSCSPISGHRSVSWYQQTPGQGLQFLFEYFSETQRNKGNFPGRFSGRQFSNSRSEMNVSTLELGDSALYLCASSLGTVIDEAFFGQGTRLTVV.